Shown below are 18 T cell receptor beta chains from a single sample sequenced in a study of blood T cell repertoires in COVID-19. Some clones are missing from TCRdb's copy, which holds only in-frame ones; the method was immunoSEQ multiplex PCR. This sample has about 98,000 clones, with around nine tenths found just once. Sequenced material: peripheral blood. The source of these receptors is a man between 65 and 85 years old with acute or convalescent COVID-19.

This clone was seen just once. J is TRBJ2-1 and V is TRBV6-2 or TRBV6-3, with 11 bases aligning to TRBD2. J gave up 8 bases and V 2 bases, and 8 bases lay outside the gene matches. Looked up from germline, CDR1 is MNHEY and CDR2 is SVGEGT. This CDR3 is built from 16 residues. CDR3 sequence reads: CASSYVAGGPGDEQFF. The CDR3 coding sequence is TGTGCCAGCAGTTACGTAGCGGGGGGGCCTGGGGATGAGCAGTTCTTC.

This chain links TRBV6-6 with TRBJ2-5, with D uncertain. Germline-derived CDR1 and CDR2 are MNHNY and SVGAGI (reference sequence). This CDR3 contains 13 residues. The V end lost 2 bases, the J end lost 1 base, and 5 bases lay between the germline ends. CDR3 in DNA: TGTGCCAGCAGTTACGCTATCCAAGAGACCCAGTACTTC. Translated: CASSYAIQETQYF.

The J gene is TRBJ1-5, the V gene TRBV28; D is uncertain. The CDR3 covers 12 residues. Germline V gives CDR1 MDHEN, CDR2 SYDVKM. The V and J ends lost 7 bases and 4 bases respectively, with 8 bases between them. CDR3 protein: CASTYLNQPQHF. The DNA for the CDR3 is TGTGCCAGCACCTATCTTAATCAGCCCCAGCATTTT.

The rearrangement joins TRBV2 to TRBJ2-3, with TRBD2 identical over 7 bases. The CDR3 runs to 14 residues. V was pared by 8 bases and J by 3 bases, with 8 bases of the junction left unmatched. The germline gives CDR1 SNHLY, CDR2 FYNNEI. The CDR3 sequence is CASSYGGGTDTQYF. CDR3 in DNA: TGTGCCAGCTCCTATGGCGGGGGAACAGATACGCAGTATTTT.

V usage is TRBV6-5 and J usage is TRBJ2-1; D not resolved. Germline CDR1 and CDR2: MNHEY and SVGAGI. The CDR3 length is 15 residues. The V gene lost 6 bases and the J gene lost 5 bases, with 17 bases spanning the gap. This chain's CDR3 is CASRLSITDNNEQFF. Here the CDR3 DNA reads TGTGCCAGCAGGCTATCGATTACAGATAACAATGAGCAGTTCTTC.

V usage is TRBV29-1 and J usage is TRBJ1-1; TRBD1 agrees at 7 bases. This CDR3 spans 13 amino acids. Germline lookup yields CDR1 SQVTM and CDR2 ANQGSEA. CDR3 sequence: CSARQGRNTEAFF. In DNA form, the CDR3 reads TGCAGTGCTCGACAGGGAAGGAACACTGAAGCTTTCTTT.

This chain joins TRBV6-5 and TRBJ2-5, with D possibly TRBD2 on 5 matching bases. Trimming removed 6 bases at V and 9 bases at J, with 14 bases between. CDR3 length: 12 residues. The germline V gene has CDR1 MNHEY and CDR2 SVGAGI. The CDR3 coding sequence is TGTGCCAGCAGCGACCCGCCGCGGGCCCAGTACTTC. As protein: CASSDPPRAQYF.

The V call is TRBV29-1, the J call TRBJ1-4; TRBD1 agrees at 10 bases. The length of the CDR3 is 14 residues. After removal of 7 bases from V and 7 bases from J, the junction contained 9 bases not matched to a gene. Germline lookup yields CDR1 SQVTM and CDR2 ANQGSEA. CDR3 residues: CSAGSGTGVEKLFF. In DNA, the CDR3 is TGCAGCGCCGGCTCCGGGACAGGGGTTGAAAAACTGTTTTTT.

In the case of this clone: At one boundary the junction diverges from the germline segment, which might be a read error. The chain carries TRBV2 and TRBJ2-5; TRBD2 aligns across 9 bases. Germline V lookup: CDR1 SNHLY, CDR2 FYNNEI. This CDR3 has 10 residues. The CDR3 loop reads CASSVVAGDF. CDR3 sequence (DNA): TGTGCCAGCAGTGTGGTAGCGGGGGACTTC.

The rearrangement joins TRBV19 to TRBJ1-2; no definite D call. Per germline, CDR1 LNHDA and CDR2 SQIVND (reference sequence). Trimming removed 1 base from V and 1 base from J, with 7 bases in between. The CDR3 runs to 14 residues. In DNA, the CDR3 is TGTGCCAGTAGTATAGTGCAGCGTAACTATGGCTACACCTTC. Amino acids: CASSIVQRNYGYTF.

The rearrangement uses TRBV11-2 and TRBJ2-7; 10 bases are shared with TRBD2. Germline CDR1 and CDR2: SGHAT and FQNNGV. J gave up 3 bases and V 8 bases, and 1 base lay outside the gene matches. CDR3 length equals 12 residues. The CDR3 DNA is TGTGCCAGCGTAGCGGGGGGCTACGAGCAGTACTTC. Translation: CASVAGGYEQYF.

The chain joins TRBV9 to TRBJ1-1; D is ambiguous. Trimming took 3 bases from V and 0 from J, leaving 9 bases between them. In germline, CDR1 is SGDLS, CDR2 YYNGEE. The CDR3 length is 14 residues. The CDR3 sequence is CASSGRGMNTEAFF. Written as DNA, the CDR3 is TGTGCCAGCAGCGGACGGGGAATGAACACTGAAGCTTTCTTT.

This clone was seen just once. This chain's CDR3 is CASSESGGVTEAFF. Written as DNA, the CDR3 is TGCGCCAGCAGTGAGTCAGGGGGAGTCACTGAAGCTTTCTTT. V usage is TRBV10-1 and J usage is TRBJ1-1, with TRBD1 as a possible D gene (6 bases). V was clipped by 0 bases and J by 4 bases, with 9 bases between them. CDR3 size: 14 residues. Germline CDR1 reads WNHNN; CDR2 reads SYGVQD (reference sequence).

This clone came up once. The genes are TRBV28 and TRBJ2-5; the D gene is possibly TRBD1 (5 bases). Trimming pared 7 bases from V and 4 bases from J, leaving 10 bases between. The CDR3 is made up of 12 amino acids. The germline V gene has CDR1 MDHEN and CDR2 SYDVKM. CDR3 DNA sequence: TGTGCCAGCAATCCAGGGATAGAGACCCAGTACTTC. Its protein product is CASNPGIETQYF.

This chain uses TRBV5-6 with TRBJ2-7; D not resolved. The germline gives CDR1 SGHDT, CDR2 YYEEEE. The CDR3 sequence is 13 residues long. The ends were cut back, 4 bases at V and 0 bases at J, with 8 bases in the middle. DNA of the CDR3: TGTGCCAGCAGCAAACTTAGCTCCTACGAGCAGTACTTC. Its protein is CASSKLSSYEQYF.

CDR3 in DNA: TGTGCCAGCAGCCAATTAGCGGGGGGGCGCACAGATACGCAGTATTTT. This encodes CASSQLAGGRTDTQYF. V is TRBV3-1 (or the pseudogene TRBV3-2) and J is TRBJ2-3, with 11 bases matching TRBD2. From germline, CDR1 is LGHDT and CDR2 YNNKEL (reference sequence). Trimming removed 2 bases from V and 1 base from J; junction bases left unmatched: 2. The CDR3 consists of 16 residues.

The V and J genes are TRBV19 and TRBJ1-1, with a possible D match to TRBD1 (5 bases). CDR3 length: 15 residues. V was pared by 5 bases and J by 3 bases, with 16 bases between. Germline V gene data show CDR1 as LNHDA and CDR2 as SQIVND (reference sequence). CDR3 bases: TGTGCCAGTAGTCCCCGAGAAGGGGCAGACACTGAAGCTTTCTTT. Translation gives CASSPREGADTEAFF.

The chain combines TRBV4-1 with TRBJ1-1; TRBD1 matches 10 bases. Germline V gives CDR1 MGHRA, CDR2 YSYEKL. The CDR3 totals 17 residues. J was trimmed by 0 bases and V by 2 bases; bases with no gene match: 6. The DNA for the CDR3 is TGCGCCAGCAGCCAACTAACCGGGACAGGGGTGAACACTGAAGCTTTCTTT. Residues: CASSQLTGTGVNTEAFF.